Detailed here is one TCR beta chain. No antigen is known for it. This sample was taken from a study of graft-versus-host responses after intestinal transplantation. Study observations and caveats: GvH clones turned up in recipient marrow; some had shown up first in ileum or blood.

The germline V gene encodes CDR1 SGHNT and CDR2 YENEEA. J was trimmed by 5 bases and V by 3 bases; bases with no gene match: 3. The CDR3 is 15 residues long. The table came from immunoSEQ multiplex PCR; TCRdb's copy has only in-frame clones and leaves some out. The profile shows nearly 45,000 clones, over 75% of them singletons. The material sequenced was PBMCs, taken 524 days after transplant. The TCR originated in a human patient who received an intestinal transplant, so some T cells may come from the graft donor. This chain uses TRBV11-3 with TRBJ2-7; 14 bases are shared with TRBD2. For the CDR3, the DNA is TGTGCCAGCAGCTTGGGACTAGCGGGAGTTAACGAGCAGTACTTC. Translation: CASSLGLAGVNEQYF.